The present T cell receptor beta chain was sequenced within a study of shared clonotypes between healthy human individuals. Study in general: Per donor, three plates held CD4 naive cells, three held CD4 memory, two held CD8 naive and one held CD8 memory. Study observations and caveats: It was the non-shared clonotypes that had lower generation probabilities than clonotypes shared by all four donors.

Germline-derived CDR1 and CDR2 are SEHNR and FQNEAQ (reference sequence). Trimming cost V 1 base and J 1 base, with 14 bases left between them. This CDR3 comprises 17 residues. On this clone itself: The antigen remains undetermined.

TCRdb's copy holds only in-frame clones and misses some; the assay was immunoSEQ multiplex PCR. The sample lists about 2.4 million clones, over 85% occurring once. Sequences were obtained from naive CD4+ T cells from PBMCs. The subset here: CD45RA+ positively selected. This chain connects TRBV7-9 to TRBJ1-3; D ambiguous. This clonotype was sampled from a man between 18 and 29 years old in good health. Some clones in this sample may be carry-over from other donors' samples. The CDR3 loop is CASSLEDVRWSGNTIYF. The CDR3 coding sequence is TGTGCCAGCAGCTTAGAGGACGTCAGGTGGTCTGGAAACACCATATATTTT.